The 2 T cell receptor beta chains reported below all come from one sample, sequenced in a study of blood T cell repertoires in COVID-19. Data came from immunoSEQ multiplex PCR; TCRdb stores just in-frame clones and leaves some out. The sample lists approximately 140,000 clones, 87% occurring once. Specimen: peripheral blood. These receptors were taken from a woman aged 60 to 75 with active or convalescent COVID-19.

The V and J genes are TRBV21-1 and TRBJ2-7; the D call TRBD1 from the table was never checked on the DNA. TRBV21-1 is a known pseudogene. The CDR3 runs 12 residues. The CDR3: CANSDRAYEQYF. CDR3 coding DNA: TGTGCCAACTCGGACAGAGCCTACGAGCAGTACTTC.

CDR3 amino acids: CASIAGSTDTQYF. Here the CDR3 DNA reads TGTGCCAGCATCGCGGGGAGCACAGATACGCAGTATTTT. This rearrangement joins TRBV7-2 to TRBJ2-3; TRBD2 might be the D (6 bases). The CDR3 covers 13 residues. The ends were cut back, 7 bases at V and 0 bases at J, with 8 bases in the middle. Germline V gene lookup returns CDR1 SGHTA and CDR2 FQGNSA.